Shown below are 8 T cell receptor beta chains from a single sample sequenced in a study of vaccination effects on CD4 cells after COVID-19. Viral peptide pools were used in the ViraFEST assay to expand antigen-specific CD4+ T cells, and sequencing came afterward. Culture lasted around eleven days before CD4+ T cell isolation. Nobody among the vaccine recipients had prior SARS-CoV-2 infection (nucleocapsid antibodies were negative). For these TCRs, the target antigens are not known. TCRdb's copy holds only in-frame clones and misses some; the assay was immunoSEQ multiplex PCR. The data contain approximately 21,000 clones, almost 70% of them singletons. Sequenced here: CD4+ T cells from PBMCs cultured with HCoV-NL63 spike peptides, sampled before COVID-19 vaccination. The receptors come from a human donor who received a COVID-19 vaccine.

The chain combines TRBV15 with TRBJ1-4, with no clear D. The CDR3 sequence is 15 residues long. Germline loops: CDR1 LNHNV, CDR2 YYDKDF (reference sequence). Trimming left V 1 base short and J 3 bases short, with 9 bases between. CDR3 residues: CATSRAGVANEKLFF. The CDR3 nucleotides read TGTGCCACCAGCAGAGCGGGAGTGGCTAATGAAAAACTGTTTTTT.

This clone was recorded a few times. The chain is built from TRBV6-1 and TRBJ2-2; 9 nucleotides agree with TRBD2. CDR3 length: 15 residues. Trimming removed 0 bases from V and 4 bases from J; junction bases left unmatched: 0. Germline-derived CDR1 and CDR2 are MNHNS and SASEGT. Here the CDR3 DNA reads TGTGCCAGCAGTGAAGCTAGCGGGAGCACCGGGGAGCTGTTTTTT. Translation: CASSEASGSTGELFF.

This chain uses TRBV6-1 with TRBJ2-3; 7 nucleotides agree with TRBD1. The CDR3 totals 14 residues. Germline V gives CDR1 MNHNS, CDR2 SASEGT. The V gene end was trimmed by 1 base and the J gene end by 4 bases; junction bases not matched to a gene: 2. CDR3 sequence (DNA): TGTGCCAGCAGTGAAGGACAGGGCCCAGATACGCAGTATTTT. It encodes CASSEGQGPDTQYF.

The CDR3 DNA sequence: TGTGCCAGCAGCCGCCCTGCGGGGGTATACAATGAGCAGTTCTTC. It translates to CASSRPAGVYNEQFF. This chain uses TRBV11-3 with TRBJ2-1; 7 bases agree with TRBD2. CDR1 is SGHNT and CDR2 is YENEEA in the germline V gene. The CDR3 sequence is 15 residues long. After removal of 5 bases from V and 4 bases from J, the junction contained 8 bases not matched to a gene.

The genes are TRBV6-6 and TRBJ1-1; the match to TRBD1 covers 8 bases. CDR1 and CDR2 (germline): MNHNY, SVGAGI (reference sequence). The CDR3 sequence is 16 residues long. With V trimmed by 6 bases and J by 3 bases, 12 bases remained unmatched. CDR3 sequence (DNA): TGTGCCAGCAGCCCCTTATCCCTGACAGGGGACACTGAAGCTTTCTTT. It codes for CASSPLSLTGDTEAFF.

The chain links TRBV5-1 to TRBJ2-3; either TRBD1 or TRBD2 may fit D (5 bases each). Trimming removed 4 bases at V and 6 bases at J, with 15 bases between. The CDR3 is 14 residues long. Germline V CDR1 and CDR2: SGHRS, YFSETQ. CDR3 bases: TGCGCCAGCAGCACCGGACTTAAGGGGGATACGCAGTATTTT. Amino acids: CASSTGLKGDTQYF.

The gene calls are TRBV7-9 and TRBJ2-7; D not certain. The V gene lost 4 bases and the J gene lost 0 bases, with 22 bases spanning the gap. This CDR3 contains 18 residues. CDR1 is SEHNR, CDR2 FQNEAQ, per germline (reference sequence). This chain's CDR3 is CASSYPTDGNSSSYEQYF. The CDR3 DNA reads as TGTGCCAGCAGCTACCCCACGGACGGCAACTCCAGCTCCTACGAGCAGTACTTC.

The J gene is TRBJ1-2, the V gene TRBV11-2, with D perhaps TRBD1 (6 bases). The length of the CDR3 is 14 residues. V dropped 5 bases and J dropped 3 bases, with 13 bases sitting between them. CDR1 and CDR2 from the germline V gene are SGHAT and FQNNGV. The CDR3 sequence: CASSRTTGDYGYTF. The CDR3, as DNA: TGTGCCAGCAGCCGTACGACAGGAGACTATGGCTACACCTTC.